The 8 T cell receptor beta chains reported below all come from one sample, sequenced in a study of chemoradiotherapy in HPV16-positive cancers. Produced via immunoSEQ multiplex PCR; TCRdb's table is partial and in-frame only. The sample lists some 10,000 clones, approximately 74% occurring once. The sample was acquired from a patient who underwent chemoradiotherapy. The receptor source for this set is a human donor with HPV-associated anogenital cancer.

This clone was seen a handful of times. This chain uses TRBV2 with TRBJ2-1, with D unresolved. Germline V gene data show CDR1 as SNHLY and CDR2 as FYNNEI. The CDR3 is 11 amino acids. Trimming stripped 6 bases from V and 4 bases from J, with 4 bases between. The CDR3 sequence: CASSGYNEQFF. As DNA, the CDR3 is TGTGCCAGCAGCGGATACAATGAGCAGTTCTTC.

The chain has TRBV6-1 and TRBJ1-1; D possibly corresponds to TRBD1 (6 bases). V was pared by 3 bases and J by 11 bases, with 13 bases between. The CDR3 runs to 12 residues. Per germline, CDR1 MNHNS and CDR2 SASEGT. The chain's CDR3 is CASSDGGLWAFF. DNA of the CDR3: TGTGCCAGCAGTGACGGGGGGCTATGGGCTTTCTTT.

The rearrangement links TRBV11-2 to TRBJ2-3; D is uncertain. The CDR3 has 11 residues. Germline V CDR1 and CDR2: SGHAT, FQNNGV. Trimming shortened V by 5 bases and J by 3 bases, and 3 bases separated the two germline ends. CDR3 residues: CASSKTDTQYF. CDR3 bases: TGTGCCAGCAGCAAGACAGATACGCAGTATTTT.

V gene TRBV7-3 combines with J gene TRBJ2-1; TRBD2 matches at 11 bases. CDR3 length: 14 residues. The trim removed 5 bases at V and 5 bases at J, leaving 2 bases unmatched. In germline, CDR1 is SGHTA, CDR2 FQGTGA. CDR3 DNA sequence: TGTGCCAGCAGCCGACTAGCGGGACACAATGAGCAGTTCTTC. Its translation: CASSRLAGHNEQFF.

Written as DNA, the CDR3 is TGTGCCAGCAGTCCGGGACAGAACACAGATACGCAGTATTTT. Translating gives CASSPGQNTDTQYF. The gene calls are TRBV25-1 and TRBJ2-3; 7 positions agree with TRBD1. J lost 2 bases, V lost 5 bases, and 4 bases had no gene match. The CDR3 is made up of 14 amino acids. Germline V gene data show CDR1 as MGHDK and CDR2 as SYGVNS.

Of note for this clone: At one end the junction does not follow the germline gene, possibly because of a read error. The chain combines TRBV7-2 with TRBJ2-7, with TRBD2 as a possible D gene (6 bases). The CDR3 extends over 15 amino acids. The V gene's germline CDR1 is SGHTA and CDR2 FQGNSA. The chain's CDR3 is CASSLAPGSSYEQYF. The DNA of the CDR3 is TGTGCCAGCAGCCTAGCCCCCGGGAGTTCCTACGAGCAGTACTTC.

The CDR3 region is CASSQPGQTSYEQYF. The DNA for the CDR3 is TGTGCCAGCTCACAGCCGGGACAGACCTCCTACGAGCAGTACTTC. This sequence joins TRBV18 and TRBJ2-7; 7 bases match TRBD1. The V and J ends lost 4 bases and 0 bases, in that order; junction bases with no gene match: 6. CDR1 is KGHSH and CDR2 is LQKENI in the germline V gene. The CDR3 extends over 15 amino acids. Together with reference TRBV18 and TRBJ2-7, the CDR3 gives the full variable domain: NAGVMQNPRHLVRRRGQEARLRCSPMKGHSHVYWYRQLPEEGLKFMVYLQKENIIDESGMPKERFSAEFPKEGPSILRIQQVVRGDSAAYFCASSQPGQTSYEQYFGPGTRLTVT.

This sequence joins TRBV7-8 and TRBJ2-3; D unresolved. The CDR3 sequence is 15 residues long. Between the trimmed V and J ends, which lost 3 bases and 0 bases, there was a span of 10 bases. CDR1 is SGHVS, CDR2 FQNEAQ, per germline. The CDR3 sequence is CASSFDQDSTDTQYF. DNA of the CDR3: TGTGCCAGCAGCTTCGACCAGGATAGCACAGATACGCAGTATTTT.